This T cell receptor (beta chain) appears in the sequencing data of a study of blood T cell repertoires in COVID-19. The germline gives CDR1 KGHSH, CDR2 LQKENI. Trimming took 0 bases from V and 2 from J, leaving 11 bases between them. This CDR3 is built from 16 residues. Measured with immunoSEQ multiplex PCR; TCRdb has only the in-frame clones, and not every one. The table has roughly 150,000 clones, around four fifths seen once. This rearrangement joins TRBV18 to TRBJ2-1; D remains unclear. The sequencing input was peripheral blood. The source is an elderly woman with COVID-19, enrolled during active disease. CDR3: CASSPPGSLAYNEQFF. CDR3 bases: TGTGCCAGCTCACCACCGGGTTCCCTAGCCTACAATGAGCAGTTCTTC.